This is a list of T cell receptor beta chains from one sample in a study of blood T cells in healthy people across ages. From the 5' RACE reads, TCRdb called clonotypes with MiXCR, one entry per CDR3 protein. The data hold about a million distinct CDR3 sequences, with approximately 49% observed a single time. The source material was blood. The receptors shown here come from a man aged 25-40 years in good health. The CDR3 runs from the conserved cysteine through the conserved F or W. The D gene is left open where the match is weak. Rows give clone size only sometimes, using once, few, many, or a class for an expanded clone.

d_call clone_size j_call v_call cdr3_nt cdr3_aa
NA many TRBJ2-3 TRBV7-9 TGTGCCAGCAGCTTAATACGGGACCAAGATACGCAGTATTTT CASSLIRDQDTQYF
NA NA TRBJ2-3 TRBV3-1 TGTGCCAGCAGCCCGTCAGGCCTAGCCCCTAGCACAGATACGCAGTATTTT CASSPSGLAPSTDTQYF
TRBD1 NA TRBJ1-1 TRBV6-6 TGTGCCAGCAGCCTTACAGGGGCCGAGGTCACTGAAGCTTTCTTT CASSLTGAEVTEAFF
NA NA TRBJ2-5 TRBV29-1 TGCAGCGTTCTCTCGTGGAACGTGGAGACCCAGTACTTC CSVLSWNVETQYF
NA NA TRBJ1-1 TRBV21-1 TGTGCCAGCGGAAACAAGGGAGAAAACACTGAAGCTTTCTTT CASGNKGENTEAFF
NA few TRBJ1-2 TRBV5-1 TGCGCCAGCAGCTCCTGGAGGGATGGCTACACCTTC CASSSWRDGYTF
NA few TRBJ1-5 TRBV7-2 TGTGCCAGCAGTAAAGCCTGGAATAGCAATCAGCCCCAGCATTTT CASSKAWNSNQPQHF
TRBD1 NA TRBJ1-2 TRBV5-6 TGTGCCAGCAGCTTGGCTGTGACAGGGGCTTCCTATGGCTACACCTTC CASSLAVTGASYGYTF
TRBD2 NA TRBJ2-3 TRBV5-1 TGCGCCAGCAGCTTTCGTACTAGCGGGGAGGTAGATACGCGGTATTTT CASSFRTSGEVDTRYF
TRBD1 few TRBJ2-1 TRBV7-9 TGTGCCAGCGTCCCGGACAGGGGGTTGCATGAGCAGTTCTTC CASVPDRGLHEQFF
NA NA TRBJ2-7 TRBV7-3 TGTGCCAGCAGCTTATTCGGCGGCTATCCCTCCGAGCAGTACTTC CASSLFGGYPSEQYF
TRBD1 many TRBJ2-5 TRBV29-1 TGCAGCGTTAAACAGGCAGGGGGAGAGACCCAGTACTTC CSVKQAGGETQYF
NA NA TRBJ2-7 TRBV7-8 TGTGCCAGCAGCGTTAGTGGACCCTACGAGCAGTACTTC CASSVSGPYEQYF
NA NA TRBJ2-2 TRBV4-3 TGCGCCAGCAGCAAAAGGCTCGAGACGAGCACCGGGGAGCTGTTTTTT CASSKRLETSTGELFF